The next 10 T cell receptor beta chains were all read from a single sample in a study of blood T cell repertoires in COVID-19. TCRdb's copy holds only in-frame clones and misses some; the assay was immunoSEQ multiplex PCR. The table has about 130,000 clones, 60% to 75% seen once. Sequencing was done on a sample of peripheral blood. The receptors were gathered from a woman aged 70-85 years with acute or convalescent COVID-19.

The V gene is TRBV12-3 or TRBV12-4, the J gene TRBJ2-7, with D tentatively TRBD1 (5 bases). V lost 6 bases to trimming and J lost 7 bases, with 10 bases between them. The CDR3 length is 11 residues. Here the CDR3 reads CASSRAREQYF. DNA of the CDR3: TGTGCCAGCAGCAGGGCGCGGGAGCAGTACTTC.

V usage is TRBV18 and J usage is TRBJ1-4; D call uncertain. The germline gives CDR1 KGHSH, CDR2 LQKENI. The CDR3 is 15 amino acids. V lost 3 bases and J 0 bases, leaving 8 bases between the germline ends. The CDR3 reads CASSPLVATNEKLFF. DNA of the CDR3: TGTGCCAGCTCACCCCTAGTCGCAACTAATGAAAAACTGTTTTTT.

The chain has TRBV19 and TRBJ2-3; 7 bases match TRBD1. The V and J ends lost 4 bases and 4 bases, in that order; junction bases with no gene match: 5. The germline V gene has CDR1 LNHDA and CDR2 SQIVND (reference sequence). The CDR3 runs to 14 residues. This CDR3 reads CASSRDSGADTQYF. The CDR3 nucleotides are TGTGCCAGTAGTAGGGACAGTGGGGCAGATACGCAGTATTTT.

In this sample, this clone turned up a few times. The chain recombines TRBV4-1 with TRBJ2-5, with D maybe TRBD2 (6 bases). V dropped 8 bases and J dropped 5 bases, with 27 bases sitting between them. This CDR3 region has 17 residues. From germline, CDR1 is MGHRA and CDR2 YSYEKL. This chain's CDR3 is CASADPGTGGHGETQYF. The CDR3 DNA follows: TGCGCCAGCGCCGACCCCGGGACTGGCGGCCATGGGGAGACCCAGTACTTC.

The chain recombines TRBV5-1 with TRBJ2-1; TRBD2 matches at 8 bases. Germline V CDR1 and CDR2: SGHRS, YFSETQ. The CDR3 is 14 amino acids. J lost 4 bases, V lost 3 bases, and 3 bases had no gene match. This CDR3 is CASSSGGPYNEQFF. DNA for the CDR3: TGCGCCAGCAGCTCGGGAGGGCCTTACAATGAGCAGTTCTTC.

This chain connects TRBV7-9 to TRBJ1-2; 9 nucleotides align to TRBD1. J was trimmed by 1 base and V by 7 bases; bases with no gene match: 10. The CDR3 contains 16 residues. Germline V lookup: CDR1 SEHNR, CDR2 FQNEAQ (reference sequence). The CDR3 sequence: CASTTGGLNVNYGYTF. The DNA for the CDR3 is TGTGCCAGCACCACAGGGGGCCTAAATGTTAACTATGGCTACACCTTC. Looking up the rest from reference TRBV7-9 and TRBJ1-2 gives the full variable domain: DTGVSQNPRHKITKRGQNVTFRCDPISEHNRLYWYRQTLGQGPEFLTYFQNEAQLEKSRLLSDRFSAERPKGSFSTLEIQRTEQGDSAMYLCASTTGGLNVNYGYTFGSGTRLTVV.

This clone was recorded a few times. The V gene is TRBV7-6, the J gene TRBJ2-7; unclear D gene. The V end lost 5 bases, the J end lost 0 bases, and 17 bases lay between the germline ends. The V gene's germline CDR1 is SGHVS and CDR2 FNYEAQ. The CDR3 is 16 residues long. In nucleotides, the CDR3 is TGTGCCAGCAGCCCGAGTTTTTCTCTGAGCTCCTACGAGCAGTACTTC. Translated, it gives CASSPSFSLSSYEQYF.

The rearrangement links TRBV6-5 to TRBJ2-2; no definite D call. CDR3 length: 14 residues. V was pared by 11 bases and J by 1 base, with 14 bases between. Germline CDR1 MNHEY, CDR2 SVGAGI. CDR3 coding DNA: TGTGCCGCCTCCCGCGCAGGGAACACCGGGGAGCTGTTTTTT. Translated: CAASRAGNTGELFF.

This chain's CDR3 is CASSFSGGTDTQYF. The DNA of the CDR3 is TGTGCCAGCAGTTTTAGCGGGGGCACAGATACGCAGTATTTT. The chain has TRBV7-8 and TRBJ2-3; the match to TRBD2 covers 8 bases. Per the germline V gene, CDR1 is SGHVS and CDR2 is FQNEAQ. There are 14 residues in the CDR3. V lost 6 bases, J lost 1 base, and 3 bases stayed unmatched.

The chain recombines TRBV11-2 with TRBJ2-7; D ambiguous. V gave up 0 bases and J gave up 2 bases, with 8 bases separating them. Per the germline V gene, CDR1 is SGHAT and CDR2 is FQNNGV. The length of the CDR3 is 14 residues. This CDR3 reads CASSLDVGPYEQYF. The CDR3 nucleotides read TGTGCCAGCAGCTTAGATGTGGGCCCCTACGAGCAGTACTTC.